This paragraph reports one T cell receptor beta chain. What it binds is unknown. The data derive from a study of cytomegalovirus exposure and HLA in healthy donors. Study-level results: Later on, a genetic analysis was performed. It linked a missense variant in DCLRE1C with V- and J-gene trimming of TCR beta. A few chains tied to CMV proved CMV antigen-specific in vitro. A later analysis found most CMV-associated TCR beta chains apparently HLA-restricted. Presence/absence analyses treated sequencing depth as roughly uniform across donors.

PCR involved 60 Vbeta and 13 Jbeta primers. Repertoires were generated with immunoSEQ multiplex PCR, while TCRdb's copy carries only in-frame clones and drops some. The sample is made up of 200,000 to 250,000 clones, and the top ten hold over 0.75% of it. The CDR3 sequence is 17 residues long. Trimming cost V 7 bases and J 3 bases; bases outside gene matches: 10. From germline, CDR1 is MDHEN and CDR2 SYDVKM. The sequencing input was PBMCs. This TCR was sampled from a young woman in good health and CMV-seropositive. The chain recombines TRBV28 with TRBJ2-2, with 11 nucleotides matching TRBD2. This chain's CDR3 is CASTFPGTSGDTGELFF. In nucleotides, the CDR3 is TGTGCCAGCACTTTCCCCGGGACTAGCGGAGACACCGGGGAGCTGTTTTTT.